The clone carrying this TCR beta chain was recorded only once. The data derive from a study of cytomegalovirus exposure and HLA in healthy donors. CDR3 length: 15 amino acids. V was clipped by 6 bases and J by 3 bases; unmatched bases: 4. CDR1 is SGHVS and CDR2 is FNYEAQ in the germline V gene. Vbeta (60) and Jbeta (13) primers were used in the PCR. TCRdb's table, derived via immunoSEQ multiplex PCR, lists solely in-frame clones and lacks some. This table holds some 160,000 clones, approximately 82% found once. The sample comprised PBMCs. This receptor was obtained from a male donor in good health and CMV-seronegative. The rearrangement joins TRBV7-6 to TRBJ2-2; 10 positions agree with TRBD1. CDR3 amino acids: CASRRDRGDTGELFF. In nucleotides, the CDR3 is TGTGCCAGCAGGAGGGACAGGGGAGACACCGGGGAGCTGTTTTTT.